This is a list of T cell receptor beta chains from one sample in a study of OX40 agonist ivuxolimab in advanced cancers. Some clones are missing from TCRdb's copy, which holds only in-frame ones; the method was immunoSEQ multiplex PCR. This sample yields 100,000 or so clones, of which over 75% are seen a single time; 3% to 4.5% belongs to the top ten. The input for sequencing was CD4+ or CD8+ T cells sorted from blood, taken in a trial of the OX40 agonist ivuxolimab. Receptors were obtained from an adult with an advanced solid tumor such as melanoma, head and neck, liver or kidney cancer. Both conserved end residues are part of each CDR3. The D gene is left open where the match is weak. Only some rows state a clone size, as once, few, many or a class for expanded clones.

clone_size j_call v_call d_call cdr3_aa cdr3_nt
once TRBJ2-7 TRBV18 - CASSPLDGYEQYF TGTGCCAGCTCACCGCTAGACGGGTACGAGCAGTACTTC
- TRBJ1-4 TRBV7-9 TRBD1 CASSLRTGSNEKLFF TGTGCCAGCAGCCTCCGGACAGGGTCTAATGAAAAACTGTTTTTT
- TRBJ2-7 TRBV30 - CAWSRGYTSEQYF TGTGCCTGGAGTAGGGGATACACCTCTGAGCAGTACTTC
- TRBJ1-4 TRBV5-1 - CASSLFGGANEKLFF TGCGCCAGCAGCTTGTTTGGGGGGGCGAATGAAAAACTGTTTTTT
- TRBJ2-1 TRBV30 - CAWRGGSYNEQFF TGTGCCTGGCGGGGTGGCTCCTACAATGAGCAGTTCTTC
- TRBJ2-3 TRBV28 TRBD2 CASSLARLAGGPTDTQYF TGTGCCAGCAGTTTGGCTCGACTAGCGGGAGGACCCACAGATACGCAGTATTTT
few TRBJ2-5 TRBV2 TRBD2 CASETGTSGSAQYF TGTGCCAGCGAGACCGGGACTAGCGGGAGTGCTCAGTACTTC
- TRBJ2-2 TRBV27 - CASGELGRRTGELFF TGTGCCAGCGGCGAACTGGGGAGGAGGACCGGGGAGCTGTTTTTT
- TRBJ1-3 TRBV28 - CASGPGGNTIYF TGTGCCAGCGGACCGGGGGGAAACACCATATATTTT
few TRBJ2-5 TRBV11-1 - CASSLGGPETQYF TGTGCCAGCAGCTTAGGGGGTCCAGAGACCCAGTACTTC
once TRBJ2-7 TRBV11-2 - CASSLFPREQYF TGTGCCAGCAGCCTTTTCCCCCGCGAGCAGTACTTC
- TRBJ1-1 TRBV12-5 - CASGLVGRGDTEAFF TGTGCTAGTGGTTTGGTAGGTAGAGGAGACACTGAAGCTTTCTTT
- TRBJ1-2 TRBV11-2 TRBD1 CASTKRGQDGYTF TGTGCCAGCACAAAAAGGGGGCAGGACGGCTACACCTTC
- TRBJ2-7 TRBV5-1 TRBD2 CASSLEASGSYEQYF TGCGCCAGCAGCTTGGAAGCTAGCGGGAGCTACGAGCAGTACTTC
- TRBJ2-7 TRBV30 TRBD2 CAWSVPASGFTYEQYF TGTGCCTGGAGTGTACCCGCTAGCGGGTTTACCTACGAGCAGTACTTC
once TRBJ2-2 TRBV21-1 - CASSKKHTSTGELFF TGTGCCAGCAGCAAAAAGCATACTAGCACCGGGGAGCTGTTTTTT
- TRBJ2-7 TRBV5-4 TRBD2 CASSDLAGDRYEQYF TGTGCCAGCAGCGATCTAGCGGGGGACAGGTACGAGCAGTACTTC
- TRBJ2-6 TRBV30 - CACSRGLGANVLTF TGTGCCTGCTCCCGGGGGCTAGGGGCCAACGTCCTGACTTTC
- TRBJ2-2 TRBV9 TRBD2 CASSVVVAGDTGELFF TGTGCCAGCAGCGTAGTGGTAGCGGGAGACACCGGGGAGCTGTTTTTT
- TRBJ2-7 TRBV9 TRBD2 CASSPGTSSYEQYF TGTGCCAGCAGCCCCGGGACTAGCAGCTACGAGCAGTACTTC
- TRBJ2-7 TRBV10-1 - CASRDNRISYEQYF TGCGCCAGCAGGGATAACAGGATATCCTACGAGCAGTACTTC
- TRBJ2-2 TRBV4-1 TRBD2 CASSVVGGIAGELFF TGCGCCAGCAGCGTCGTGGGGGGGATCGCCGGGGAGCTGTTTTTT
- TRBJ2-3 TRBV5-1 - CASSLVGQLGDTQYF TGCGCCAGCAGCTTGGTGGGCCAGCTGGGAGATACGCAGTATTTT
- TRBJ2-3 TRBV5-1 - CASSLGGLLDTQYF TGCGCCAGCAGCTTGGGGGGACTTTTAGATACGCAGTATTTT
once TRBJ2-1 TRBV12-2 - CASRSVTSGRDEQFF TGTGCAAGTCGCTCCGTGACTAGCGGGAGGGATGAGCAGTTCTTC
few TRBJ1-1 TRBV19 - CASSTYGGTEAFF TGTGCCAGTAGCACCTATGGGGGCACTGAAGCTTTCTTT
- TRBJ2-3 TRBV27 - CASSPPNKPDTQYF TGTGCCAGCAGTCCCCCCAATAAACCAGATACGCAGTATTTT
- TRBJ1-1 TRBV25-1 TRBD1 CASSSGGGREEAFF TGTGCCAGCAGCTCAGGGGGCGGTAGGGAAGAAGCTTTCTTT
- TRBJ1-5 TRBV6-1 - CASVTSPGQPQHF TGTGCCAGCGTAACCTCCCCGGGTCAGCCCCAGCATTTT
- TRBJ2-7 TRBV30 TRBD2 CACTGTTTYEQYF TGTGCCTGTACCGGGACTACCACCTACGAGCAGTACTTC
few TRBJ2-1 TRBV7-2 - CASSYFRTNRVF TGTGCCAGCAGCTACTTCAGGACTAATCGGGTCTTC
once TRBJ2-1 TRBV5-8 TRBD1 CASSSSGTGGYEQFF TGTGCCAGCAGCTCCTCCGGGACAGGGGGCTATGAGCAGTTCTTC
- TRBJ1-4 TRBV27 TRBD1 CASSEGTALNEKLFF TGTGCCAGCAGTGAAGGGACAGCTCTTAATGAAAAACTGTTTTTT
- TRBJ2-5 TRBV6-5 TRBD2 CATVRERGETQYF TGTGCCACCGTTCGGGAGCGGGGAGAGACCCAGTACTTC
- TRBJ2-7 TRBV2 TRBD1 CASSVVTGKEQYF TGTGCCAGCAGTGTCGTGACAGGGAAGGAGCAGTACTTC
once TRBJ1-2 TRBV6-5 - CASSYNRAGEYGYTF TGTGCCAGCAGTTACAATCGCGCAGGGGAATATGGCTACACCTTC
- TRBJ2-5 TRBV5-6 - CASSLDPFGETQYF TGTGCCAGCAGCTTGGACCCTTTCGGGGAGACCCAGTACTTC
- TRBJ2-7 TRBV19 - CATQDSYYEQYF TGTGCCACCCAAGACAGTTACTACGAGCAGTACTTC
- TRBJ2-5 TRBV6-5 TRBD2 CASSPLGLAWETQYF TGTGCCAGCAGTCCCCTAGGACTAGCATGGGAGACCCAGTACTTC
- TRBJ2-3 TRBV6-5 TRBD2 CASSYSASGITDTQYF TGTGCCAGCAGTTACTCGGCTAGCGGGATAACAGATACGCAGTATTTT
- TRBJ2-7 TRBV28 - CASSSTLYEQYF TGTGCCAGCAGTTCAACCCTCTACGAGCAGTACTTC
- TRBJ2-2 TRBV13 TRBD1 CASSWLQGAGELFF TGTGCCAGCAGCTGGCTACAGGGGGCCGGGGAGCTGTTTTTT